The present TCR beta chain was sequenced within a study of shared clonotypes between healthy human individuals. Regarding the study as a whole: The sampled material consisted only of blood, and tissue repertoires are likely to differ.

Execution of the assay was at deep level. Assay used: immunoSEQ multiplex PCR; TCRdb lists only in-frame clones, some missing. Among 2.3 million or so clones listed, approximately 93% were seen once. Comment on this clone: Its specificity is not known.

Trimming removed 2 bases at V and 6 bases at J, with 11 bases between. The CDR3 contains 14 residues. Germline assignment: CDR1 MNHEY and CDR2 SVGAGI. The V gene is TRBV6-5, the J gene TRBJ2-1; D is undetermined. Sequences were obtained from naive CD4+ T cells from PBMCs. Subset noted: CD45RA+ positively selected. This sequence was found in a man aged 18 to 35 in good health. Some clones in this sample may be carry-over from other donors' samples. Here the CDR3 DNA reads TGTGCCAGCAGTTACCTCCTATACCCCAATGAGCAGTTCTTC. It encodes CASSYLLYPNEQFF.